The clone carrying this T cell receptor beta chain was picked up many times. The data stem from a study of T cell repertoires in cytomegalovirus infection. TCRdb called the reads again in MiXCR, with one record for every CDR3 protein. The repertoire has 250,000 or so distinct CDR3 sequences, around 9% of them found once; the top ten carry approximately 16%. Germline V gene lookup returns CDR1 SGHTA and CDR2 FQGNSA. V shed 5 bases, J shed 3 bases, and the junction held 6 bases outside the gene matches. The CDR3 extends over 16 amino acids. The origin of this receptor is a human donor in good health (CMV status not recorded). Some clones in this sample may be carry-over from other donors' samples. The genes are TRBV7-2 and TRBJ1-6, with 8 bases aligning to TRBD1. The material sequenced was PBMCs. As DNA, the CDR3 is TGTGCCAGCAGCGAGGACAGGGCTTTCTATAATTCACCCCTCCACTTT. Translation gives CASSEDRAFYNSPLHF.